The text below deals with one T cell receptor (beta chain). These data come from a study of control samples from healthy donors and cancer patients. Measured with immunoSEQ multiplex PCR; TCRdb has only the in-frame clones, and not every one. Here the sample spans tens of thousands of clones, around 83% being singletons. Per germline, CDR1 SGHTA and CDR2 FQGTGA. V shed 2 bases, J shed 3 bases, and the junction held 13 bases outside the gene matches. The CDR3 spans 17 residues. The sample consisted of blood. This TCR was recovered from a woman between 45 and 60 years old in good health. The chain joins TRBV7-3 to TRBJ2-7, with 7 bases fitting TRBD2. The CDR3 loop is CASSLEDSAGVIYEQYF. As DNA, the CDR3 is TGTGCCAGCAGCTTAGAGGACTCGGCGGGGGTAATCTACGAGCAGTACTTC.